Presented here are 10 T cell receptor beta chains from one specimen sequenced in a study of tumor and adjacent non-tumor tissue in lung cancer. TCRbeta libraries were built with three rounds of nested PCR, modified from ARM-PCR. TCRdb passed the multiplex PCR reads through MiXCR, listing each CDR3 protein once. The sample lists around 86,000 distinct CDR3 sequences; 72% were seen once. This sample's RNA came from whole unsorted tissue. Sequencing input: lung tumor tissue. The receptor set was obtained from a woman aged 40 to 50 with non-small cell lung cancer.

To note about this clonotype: Mismatch with germline at one junction end may stem from a read error. The chain links TRBV29-1 to TRBJ1-4, with D perhaps matching TRBD1 (6 bases). Germline V gene data show CDR1 as SQVTM and CDR2 as ANQGSEA. CDR3 size: 15 residues. This chain's CDR3 is CSVEDPRQENEKPFF. As DNA, the CDR3 is TGCAGCGTTGAAGATCCGCGACAGGAAAATGAAAAACCGTTTTTT.

Of note for this clonotype: A much more abundant neighbour one base away suggests this may be a read error. V and J are TRBV5-1 and TRBJ2-6, with TRBD2 identical over 10 bases. This CDR3 is 16 amino acids long. Germline CDR1 is SGHRS and CDR2 is YFSETQ. This chain's CDR3 is CASSWTSGSGANLLTF. The CDR3 DNA reads TGCGCCAGCAGCTGGACTAGCGGTTCTGGGGCCAACCTCCTGACTTTC.

Notes on this clonotype: A read error is likely, as this CDR3 ends without the conserved phenylalanine or tryptophan. No DNA is shown, since the ends of the CDR3 on it are uncertain; the CDR3 is the one TCRdb lists. J is TRBJ2-7 and V is TRBV4-1; TRBD2 was called by the table and not checked on the DNA. Ends included, the CDR3 has 14 residues. Germline lookup yields CDR1 MGHRA and CDR2 YSYEKL. The chain's CDR3 is CASNQGDSAYEHYI.

As for this clonotype: A much larger clone is a single base away; this may be a read error. J is TRBJ2-5 and V is TRBV28; D unclear. This CDR3 contains 11 residues. Per the germline V gene, CDR1 is MDHEN and CDR2 is SYDVKM. The CDR3 coding sequence is TGTGCCAACAGTTTGGTAGAGACCCAGTACTTC. This encodes CANSLVETQYF.

V and J are TRBV12-3 or TRBV12-4 and TRBJ1-1; D ambiguous. The CDR3 consists of 14 residues. Trimming cost V 6 bases and J 5 bases, with 16 bases left between them. DNA for the CDR3: TGTGCCAGCAGCCGCCCCGGGAATAAGACTGAAGCTTTCTTT. Translation: CASSRPGNKTEAFF.

About this clonotype: The junction differs from germline at one of its ends, possibly a read error. The chain is built from TRBV29-1 and TRBJ2-7; no clear D gene. Looked up from germline, CDR1 is SQVTM and CDR2 is ANQGSEA. The length of the CDR3 is 13 residues. CDR3 sequence: CRVVSDGSYEQYF. The CDR3, as DNA: TGCAGGGTTGTATCGGATGGAAGCTACGAGCAGTACTTC.

A remark on this clonotype: A read error may account for a junction end that differs from germline. The rearrangement uses TRBV4-2 and TRBJ2-2; D tentatively fits TRBD1 or TRBD2 (5 bases each). CDR3 length: 15 residues. Germline lookup yields CDR1 LGHNA and CDR2 YNFKEQ. CDR3 DNA: TGTGCCAGCAGCCAAAGAGGACATGACACCGGGGAACTGTTTTTT. Encoded protein: CASSQRGHDTGELFF.

This clonotype is medium-sized within its sample. The rearrangement uses TRBV11-2 and TRBJ2-2, with 7 nucleotides matching TRBD2. Germline-derived CDR1 and CDR2 are SGHAT and FQNNGV. V dropped 8 bases and J dropped 0; count of bases not matched to a gene: 0. The CDR3 is made up of 13 amino acids. CDR3 bases: TGTGCCAGCGGGACTACGAACACCGGGGAGCTGTTTTTT. Residues: CASGTTNTGELFF.

The table lists this clonotype with many counts. The chain links TRBV20-1 to TRBJ1-5; TRBD1 aligns across 7 bases. There are 14 residues in the CDR3. Germline V lookup: CDR1 DFQATT, CDR2 SNEGSKA (reference sequence). The V gene end was trimmed by 5 bases and the J gene end by 4 bases; junction bases not matched to a gene: 8. This chain's CDR3 is CSASPGQQNQPQHF. CDR3 DNA: TGCAGTGCTTCACCGGGACAGCAAAATCAGCCCCAGCATTTT.

Concerning this clonotype: A read error may produce the germline difference seen at one junction end. The chain joins TRBV11-2 to TRBJ1-1, with 8 bases that match TRBD1. Germline-derived CDR1 and CDR2 are SGHAT and FQNNGV. The CDR3 has 14 amino acids. CDR3 sequence reads: CTSSLDRGGIEAFF. In nucleotides, the CDR3 is TGTACCAGCAGCCTCGACAGGGGAGGCATTGAAGCTTTCTTT.